The rows below give T cell receptor beta chains drawn from one sample of a study of T cell responses to AZD1222 COVID-19 vaccine. Assay used: immunoSEQ multiplex PCR; TCRdb lists only in-frame clones, some missing. The sample lists 70,000 to 95,000 clones, 65% to 85% occurring once. Sequenced material: peripheral blood, taken on day 0 of AZD1222 vaccination. The receptors here all came from an adult in good health. CDR3s include the opening cysteine and the closing phenylalanine or tryptophan. The order of the fields is V gene, CDR3 length, J gene, CDR3 protein.

v_call: TRBV7-2
cdr3_length: 14
j_call: TRBJ1-6
cdr3_aa: CASSRVQVGAPLHF

v_call: TRBV7-9
cdr3_length: 16
j_call: TRBJ1-5
cdr3_aa: CASSGWDRANNQPQHF

v_call: TRBV4-2
cdr3_length: 14
j_call: TRBJ2-7
cdr3_aa: CASSQVRRGTEQYF

v_call: TRBV12-2
cdr3_length: 12
j_call: TRBJ1-5
cdr3_aa: CASCLRDQPQHF

v_call: TRBV5-6
cdr3_length: 17
j_call: TRBJ1-4
cdr3_aa: CASSLANPGTANEKLFF

v_call: TRBV6-1
cdr3_length: 15
j_call: TRBJ2-2
cdr3_aa: CASSSGLAGGRELFF

v_call: TRBV2
cdr3_length: 11
j_call: TRBJ2-1
cdr3_aa: CAVLGQAEQFF

v_call: TRBV11-2
cdr3_length: 13
j_call: TRBJ2-1
cdr3_aa: CASSLGTENEQFF

v_call: TRBV27
cdr3_length: 15
j_call: TRBJ2-7
cdr3_aa: CASSLAGTLAYEQYF

v_call: TRBV13
cdr3_length: 14
j_call: TRBJ2-1
cdr3_aa: CASSFRTRNNEQFF

v_call: TRBV6-5
cdr3_length: 16
j_call: TRBJ2-5
cdr3_aa: CASSYSRTSVGETQYF

v_call: TRBV5-4
cdr3_length: 16
j_call: TRBJ1-1
cdr3_aa: CASSLGGGQKNTEAFF

v_call: TRBV30
cdr3_length: 13
j_call: TRBJ1-5
cdr3_aa: CAWNRANGQPQHF

v_call: TRBV5-1
cdr3_length: 15
j_call: TRBJ1-1
cdr3_aa: CASSLSGNSGTEAFF

v_call: TRBV3-1/TRBV3-2
cdr3_length: 14
j_call: TRBJ1-5
cdr3_aa: CASSPRDSLGAQHF

v_call: TRBV9
cdr3_length: 15
j_call: TRBJ2-3
cdr3_aa: CASSTRDYPPDTQYF

v_call: TRBV3-1/TRBV3-2
cdr3_length: 13
j_call: TRBJ1-2
cdr3_aa: CASSPDRRGGYTF

v_call: TRBV12-3/TRBV12-4
cdr3_length: 11
j_call: TRBJ1-1
cdr3_aa: CASSPQGEAFF

v_call: TRBV10-2
cdr3_length: 14
j_call: TRBJ1-1
cdr3_aa: CASSDPSLNTEAFF

v_call: TRBV28
cdr3_length: 14
j_call: TRBJ1-2
cdr3_aa: CASSSGRFNYGYTF

v_call: TRBV5-6
cdr3_length: 14
j_call: TRBJ1-3
cdr3_aa: CASSPRSSGNTIYF

v_call: TRBV27
cdr3_length: 11
j_call: TRBJ1-2
cdr3_aa: CASSSGGGYTF

v_call: TRBV4-2
cdr3_length: 20
j_call: TRBJ2-2
cdr3_aa: CASSQVATGLAGLYSGELFF

v_call: TRBV6-5
cdr3_length: 16
j_call: TRBJ2-2
cdr3_aa: CASSYSWTKVTGELFF

v_call: TRBV7-9
cdr3_length: 13
j_call: TRBJ2-7
cdr3_aa: CASSSPATYEQYF

v_call: TRBV24-1
cdr3_length: 11
j_call: TRBJ2-7
cdr3_aa: CATSDGDEQYF

v_call: TRBV28
cdr3_length: 16
j_call: TRBJ1-6
cdr3_aa: CASSPVESSYNSPLHF

v_call: TRBV4-1
cdr3_length: 13
j_call: TRBJ1-2
cdr3_aa: CASSQESGDGYTF

v_call: TRBV6-1
cdr3_length: 16
j_call: TRBJ2-1
cdr3_aa: CASSEPVASSYNEQFF

v_call: TRBV5-1
cdr3_length: 14
j_call: TRBJ2-2
cdr3_aa: CASSLSGLGGELFF

v_call: TRBV10-1
cdr3_length: 17
j_call: TRBJ2-2
cdr3_aa: CASSEFSSGRGTGELFF

v_call: TRBV19
cdr3_length: 13
j_call: TRBJ2-7
cdr3_aa: CASSDRQGLEQYF

v_call: TRBV6-2/TRBV6-3
cdr3_length: 13
j_call: TRBJ2-7
cdr3_aa: CASSSPLGAEQYF

v_call: TRBV20-1
cdr3_length: 11
j_call: TRBJ1-1
cdr3_aa: CSASRVSEAFF

v_call: TRBV5-4
cdr3_length: 15
j_call: TRBJ1-3
cdr3_aa: CASSLDRVSGNTIYF

v_call: TRBV2
cdr3_length: 15
j_call: TRBJ1-5
cdr3_aa: CASSPRQGARQPQHF

v_call: TRBV27
cdr3_length: 13
j_call: TRBJ2-1
cdr3_aa: CATVADNYNEQFF

v_call: TRBV7-6
cdr3_length: 14
j_call: TRBJ1-1
cdr3_aa: CASSPSAAYTEAFF

v_call: TRBV2
cdr3_length: 13
j_call: TRBJ1-1
cdr3_aa: CASRGQGGGEAFF

v_call: TRBV5-5
cdr3_length: 15
j_call: TRBJ2-5
cdr3_aa: CASSTRYRGGETQYF

v_call: TRBV6-5
cdr3_length: 15
j_call: TRBJ2-1
cdr3_aa: CASRKGQGADNEQFF

v_call: TRBV18
cdr3_length: 15
j_call: TRBJ2-3
cdr3_aa: CASSLSGLPQDTQYF

v_call: TRBV9
cdr3_length: 16
j_call: TRBJ2-1
cdr3_aa: CASSVGRDRVRNEQFF

v_call: TRBV6-1
cdr3_length: 12
j_call: TRBJ1-2
cdr3_aa: CASSEGAGGYTF

v_call: TRBV18
cdr3_length: 13
j_call: TRBJ2-5
cdr3_aa: CASSPPSAWTQYF

v_call: TRBV12-3/TRBV12-4
cdr3_length: 13
j_call: TRBJ1-1
cdr3_aa: CASSQGGRSEAFF

v_call: TRBV5-4
cdr3_length: 14
j_call: TRBJ2-1
cdr3_aa: CASSLTYGAHEQFF

v_call: TRBV12-3/TRBV12-4
cdr3_length: 13
j_call: TRBJ2-5
cdr3_aa: CASSLAGAETQYF

v_call: TRBV25-1
cdr3_length: 17
j_call: TRBJ1-2
cdr3_aa: CASSGKDRLFANYGYTF

v_call: TRBV5-5
cdr3_length: 15
j_call: TRBJ2-5
cdr3_aa: CASSLKSGFQETQYF

v_call: TRBV5-6
cdr3_length: 14
j_call: TRBJ1-4
cdr3_aa: CASSWGQGGEKLFF

v_call: TRBV2
cdr3_length: 14
j_call: TRBJ2-2
cdr3_aa: CASAMTGFAGELFF

v_call: TRBV5-8
cdr3_length: 15
j_call: TRBJ2-3
cdr3_aa: CASSLGGGSTDTQYF